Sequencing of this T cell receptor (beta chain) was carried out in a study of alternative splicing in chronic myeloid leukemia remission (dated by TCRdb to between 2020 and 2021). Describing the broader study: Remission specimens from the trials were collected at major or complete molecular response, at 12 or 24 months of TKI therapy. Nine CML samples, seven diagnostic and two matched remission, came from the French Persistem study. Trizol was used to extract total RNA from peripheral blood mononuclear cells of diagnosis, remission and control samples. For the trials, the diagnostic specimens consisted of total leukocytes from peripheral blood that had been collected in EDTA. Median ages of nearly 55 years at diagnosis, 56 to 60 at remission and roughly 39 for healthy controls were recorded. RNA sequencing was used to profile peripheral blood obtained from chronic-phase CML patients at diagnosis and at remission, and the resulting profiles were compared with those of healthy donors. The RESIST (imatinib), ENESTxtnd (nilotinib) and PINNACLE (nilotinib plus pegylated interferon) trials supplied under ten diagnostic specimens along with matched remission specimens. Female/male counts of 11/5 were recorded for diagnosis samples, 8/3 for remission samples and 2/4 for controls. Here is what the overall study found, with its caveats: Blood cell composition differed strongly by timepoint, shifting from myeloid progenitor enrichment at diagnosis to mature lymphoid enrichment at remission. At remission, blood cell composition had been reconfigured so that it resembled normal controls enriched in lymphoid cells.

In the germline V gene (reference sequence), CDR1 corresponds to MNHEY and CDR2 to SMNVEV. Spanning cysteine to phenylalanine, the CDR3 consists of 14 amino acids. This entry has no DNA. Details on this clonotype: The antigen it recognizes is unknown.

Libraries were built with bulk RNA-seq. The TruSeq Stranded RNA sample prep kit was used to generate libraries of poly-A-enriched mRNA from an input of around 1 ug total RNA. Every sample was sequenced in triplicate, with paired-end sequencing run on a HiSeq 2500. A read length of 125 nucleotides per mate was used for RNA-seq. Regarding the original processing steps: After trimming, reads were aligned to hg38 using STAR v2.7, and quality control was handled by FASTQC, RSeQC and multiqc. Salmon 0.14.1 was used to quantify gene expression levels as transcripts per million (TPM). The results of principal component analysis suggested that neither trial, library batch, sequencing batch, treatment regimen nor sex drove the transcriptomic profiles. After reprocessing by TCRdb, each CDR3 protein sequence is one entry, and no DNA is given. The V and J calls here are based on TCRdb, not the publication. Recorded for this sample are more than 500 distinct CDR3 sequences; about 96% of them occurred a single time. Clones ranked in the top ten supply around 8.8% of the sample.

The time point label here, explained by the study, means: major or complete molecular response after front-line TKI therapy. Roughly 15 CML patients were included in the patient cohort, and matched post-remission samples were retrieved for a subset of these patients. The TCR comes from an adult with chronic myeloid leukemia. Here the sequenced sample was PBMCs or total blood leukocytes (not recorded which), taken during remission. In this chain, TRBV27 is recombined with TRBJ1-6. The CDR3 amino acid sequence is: CASSPGPGGSPLHF.